These 27 T cell receptor beta chains originate from one sample sequenced in a study of regulatory T cells in long-lasting Graves disease. Stated time point: newly diagnosed GD, antithyroid drugs for less than 3 months. Isolated PBMC RNA provided the starting material for the TCR library. CDR3-region Arm-PCR and iRepertoire HTBI primers produced the TCR beta libraries. TCRdb re-derived calls from the multiplex PCR reads in MiXCR, one entry per CDR3 protein. The table records over 350,000 distinct CDR3 sequences, 14% of them present only once. A further study also used this sample, focusing on T cells in Graves' hyperthyroidism and ophthalmopathy.

Source: peripheral blood mononuclear cells (PBMCs), taken at new diagnosis, from a patient treated with antithyroid drugs. The receptors originated from a woman in her forties or fifties with Graves disease.

This clonotype was seen ten or more times. CDR3: CASSSPRASSTEAFF. Here the CDR3 DNA reads TGTGCCAGCAGCTCCCCACGGGCAAGCAGCACTGAAGCTTTCTTT. This sequence joins TRBV13 and TRBJ1-1; unclear D gene. Looked up from germline, CDR1 is PRHDT and CDR2 is FYEKMQ (reference sequence). The CDR3 runs to 15 residues. Trimming pared 4 bases from V and 4 bases from J, leaving 16 bases between.

This clonotype was counted at least ten times. This chain joins TRBV12-3 or TRBV12-4 and TRBJ2-3, with D perhaps matching TRBD2 (5 bases). This CDR3 is built from 15 residues. The V end lost 3 bases, the J end lost 0 bases, and 10 bases lay between the germline ends. The CDR3 here is CASSLGPSSTDTQYF. The CDR3 coding sequence is TGTGCCAGCAGTTTGGGTCCTAGCAGCACAGATACGCAGTATTTT.

This chain connects TRBV11-2 to TRBJ2-7, with D tentatively TRBD2 (6 bases). In germline, CDR1 is SGHAT, CDR2 FQNNGV. Trimming shortened V by 6 bases and J by 5 bases, and 17 bases separated the two germline ends. This CDR3 comprises 14 residues. The CDR3 DNA reads TGTGCCAGCAGATCATATGGGGGGAACGACGAGCAGTACTTC. As protein: CASRSYGGNDEQYF.

This clonotype was seen a few times. J is TRBJ1-3 and V is TRBV3-1; D not resolved. The CDR3 totals 12 residues. Trimming removed 3 bases from V and 7 bases from J, with 7 bases in between. The germline CDR1 and CDR2 sequences are LGHDT and YNNKEL (reference sequence). CDR3 sequence reads: CASSQLRNTIYF. CDR3 DNA sequence: TGTGCCAGCAGCCAGTTACGGAACACCATATATTTT.

There are a few counts of this clonotype. The chain's CDR3 is CASRGFGTGDHSNQPQHF. CDR3 in DNA: TGTGCCAGCAGGGGCTTCGGGACAGGGGACCATAGCAATCAGCCCCAGCATTTT. The chain is built from TRBV28 and TRBJ1-5, with 10 bases matching TRBD1. V dropped 6 bases and J dropped 0; count of bases not matched to a gene: 11. This CDR3 spans 18 amino acids. CDR1 and CDR2 (germline): MDHEN, SYDVKM.

The rearrangement joins TRBV5-1 to TRBJ2-7; 7 nucleotides line up with TRBD1. Unmatched junction bases numbered 6, after V lost 3 bases and J lost 0 bases. Germline-derived CDR1 and CDR2 are SGHRS and YFSETQ. The CDR3 sequence is 15 residues long. The CDR3 DNA reads as TGCGCCAGCAGCTCCTCGACAGGGTCCTCCTACGAGCAGTACTTC. It translates to CASSSSTGSSYEQYF.

This clonotype was found many times. V usage is TRBV7-8 and J usage is TRBJ2-7; 11 nucleotides align to TRBD2. V lost 5 bases and J lost 2; bases outside the gene matches: 20. The CDR3 totals 20 residues. Per the germline V gene, CDR1 is SGHVS and CDR2 is FQNEAQ. The DNA for the CDR3 is TGTGCCAGCAGCCCGAAACCCTCCGGGACTAGCGGAAAAATAACCTACGAGCAGTACTTC. Translating it yields CASSPKPSGTSGKITYEQYF.

This clonotype was counted at least ten times. The V call is TRBV3-1, the J call TRBJ2-5; TRBD2 is a possible D gene (7 bases). CDR1 LGHDT and CDR2 YNNKEL come from the germline V gene (reference sequence). V lost 8 bases to trimming and J lost 1 base, with 11 bases between them. This CDR3 is built from 13 residues. CDR3 in amino acids: CASRGAFQETQYF. Here the CDR3 DNA reads TGTGCCAGCCGGGGGGCCTTCCAAGAGACCCAGTACTTC.

Only a few counts were recorded for this clonotype. V and J are TRBV12-3 or TRBV12-4 and TRBJ2-1, with D uncertain. The V gene lost 2 bases and the J gene lost 10 bases, with 12 bases spanning the gap. The CDR3 is made up of 13 amino acids. The CDR3 coding sequence is TGTGCCAGCAGTTTACTGCTATACTGGGAGCAGTTCTTC. This translates into CASSLLLYWEQFF.

This clonotype was picked up a small number of times. This chain joins TRBV28 and TRBJ1-1; D gene unclear. Trimming removed 3 bases at V and 0 bases at J, with 23 bases between. The CDR3 has 19 residues. Germline CDR1 MDHEN, CDR2 SYDVKM. CDR3 residues: CASSFSAWESEDLNTEAFF. CDR3 in DNA: TGTGCCAGCAGTTTTTCGGCTTGGGAATCCGAGGACTTGAACACTGAAGCTTTCTTT.

This clonotype was observed at least ten times. The chain carries TRBV12-3 or TRBV12-4 and TRBJ2-7, with 12 bases identical to TRBD1. There are 15 residues in the CDR3. The trim removed 3 bases at V and 2 bases at J, leaving 2 bases unmatched. CDR3 in amino acids: CASSFGTGGTYEQYF. CDR3 sequence (DNA): TGTGCCAGCAGTTTCGGGACAGGGGGCACCTACGAGCAGTACTTC.

This clonotype was detected many times. J is TRBJ1-4 and V is TRBV11-2; D is ambiguous. The CDR3 extends over 13 amino acids. Germline CDR1 is SGHAT and CDR2 is FQNNGV. The V end lost 5 bases, the J end lost 2 bases, and 6 bases lay between the germline ends. The CDR3 here is CASSPRTNEKLFF. CDR3 bases: TGTGCCAGCAGCCCACGGACTAATGAAAAACTGTTTTTT.

In its sample, this clonotype was seen many times. The chain joins TRBV2 to TRBJ2-3; 7 nucleotides match TRBD1. Germline V gene lookup returns CDR1 SNHLY and CDR2 FYNNEI. V dropped 4 bases and J dropped 2; count of bases not matched to a gene: 3. This CDR3 is 14 amino acids long. CDR3 coding DNA: TGTGCCAGCAGTGCCGGGACAGACACAGATACGCAGTATTTT. This codes for CASSAGTDTDTQYF.

The genes are TRBV20-1 and TRBJ1-5; no firm D call. The CDR3 spans 18 residues. Per the germline V gene, CDR1 is DFQATT and CDR2 is SNEGSKA (reference sequence). V lost 2 bases and J lost 2, with 22 bases in between. The CDR3 sequence is CSARPPSGSGDGNQPQHF. CDR3 sequence (DNA): TGCAGTGCTAGACCCCCATCGGGGTCAGGTGATGGCAATCAGCCCCAGCATTTT.

The CDR3 DNA reads TGCGCCAGCAGCTTGGGGCGGCCGACCAATGAGCAGTTCTTC. It is translated as CASSLGRPTNEQFF. This chain links TRBV5-1 with TRBJ2-1; no reliable D call. There are 14 residues in the CDR3. Germline CDR1 reads SGHRS; CDR2 reads YFSETQ. Trimming shortened V by 0 bases and J by 6 bases, and 10 bases separated the two germline ends.

This clonotype was counted only a few times. The V and J genes are TRBV7-7 and TRBJ2-1, with 8 bases that match TRBD2. The germline CDR1 and CDR2 sequences are SSHAT and FNYEAQ (reference sequence). V was pared by 1 base and J by 4 bases, with 3 bases of the junction left unmatched. The CDR3 has 15 residues. In DNA, the CDR3 is TGTGCCAGCAGCTTAGAGCGGGAGTCGTACAATGAGCAGTTCTTC. It encodes CASSLERESYNEQFF.

This clonotype showed up many times. This chain connects TRBV5-1 to TRBJ2-7, with TRBD1 matching 10 bases. V dropped 3 bases and J dropped 3; count of bases not matched to a gene: 6. CDR3 length: 15 residues. The V gene's germline CDR1 is SGHRS and CDR2 YFSETQ. The CDR3 loop reads CASSYSTGGFYEQYF. The CDR3 nucleotides are TGCGCCAGCAGCTACTCGACAGGGGGCTTCTACGAGCAGTACTTC.

A remark on this clonotype: A read error may be the cause here, since a much bigger clone is one base away. The CDR3 region has the DNA TGTGCCAGCAGCTTAACCTCCCTACTAGCGGAAAGCAATGAGCAGTTCTTC. Translated: CASSLTSLLAESNEQFF. The chain is built from TRBV11-1 and TRBJ2-1, with 8 bases matching TRBD2. The V and J ends lost 2 bases and 6 bases, in that order; junction bases with no gene match: 12. Germline V CDR1 and CDR2: SGHAT, FQDESV (reference sequence). CDR3 length equals 17 residues.

The CDR3 loop reads CASSYRSNQPQHF. Written as DNA, the CDR3 is TGTGCCAGCAGTTATAGGAGTAATCAGCCCCAGCATTTT. The J gene is TRBJ1-5, the V gene TRBV28; D gene uncertain. The CDR3 consists of 13 residues. Trimming took 4 bases from V and 4 from J, leaving 8 bases between them. Germline CDR1 MDHEN, CDR2 SYDVKM.

This clonotype was picked up many times. This chain joins TRBV2 and TRBJ1-5; D may be TRBD1 (6 bases). Germline values: CDR1 SNHLY, CDR2 FYNNEI. The CDR3 contains 15 residues. V dropped 4 bases and J dropped 0 bases, with 10 bases sitting between them. The CDR3 DNA reads TGTGCCAGCAGTGCGCAGGGGAGTAGCAATCAGCCCCAGCATTTT. Its protein product is CASSAQGSSNQPQHF.

The chain joins TRBV10-3 to TRBJ2-5; D remains unclear. The CDR3 loop spans 14 amino acids. CDR1 and CDR2 from the germline V gene are ENHRY and SYGVKD. Trimming removed 0 bases from V and 5 bases from J, with 10 bases in between. This CDR3 is CAISESTNGETQYF. The CDR3 DNA sequence: TGTGCCATCAGTGAGTCGACCAACGGGGAGACCCAGTACTTC.

The V call is TRBV19, the J call TRBJ2-7, with D perhaps matching TRBD2 (6 bases). There are 13 residues in the CDR3. Per the germline V gene, CDR1 is LNHDA and CDR2 is SQIVND (reference sequence). The V gene lost 4 bases and the J gene lost 3 bases, with 10 bases spanning the gap. CDR3 nucleotide sequence: TGTGCCAGTAGTACGACTAGTGACTACGAGCAGTACTTC. It encodes CASSTTSDYEQYF. The complete variable domain, with remaining parts taken from reference TRBV19 and TRBJ2-7, reads DGGITQSPKYLFRKEGQNVTLSCEQNLNHDAMYWYRQDPGQGLRLIYYSQIVNDFQKGDIAEGYSVSREKKESFPLTVTSAQKNPTAFYLCASSTTSDYEQYFGPGTRLTVT.

The sample holds many counts of this clonotype. The chain combines TRBV30 with TRBJ1-2, with 8 bases that match TRBD1. Germline-derived CDR1 and CDR2 are GTSNPN and SVGIG (reference sequence). Losses at the gene ends were 3 bases for V and 0 bases for J; bases not matched to a gene: 9. This CDR3 is 16 amino acids long. The CDR3 DNA follows: TGTGCCTGGAGAAAATTTGGACAGGGAGCTAACTATGGCTACACCTTC. Protein: CAWRKFGQGANYGYTF.

The rearrangement joins TRBV10-3 to TRBJ1-1; possibly TRBD1 for D (5 bases). Trimming cost V 6 bases and J 6 bases, with 14 bases left between them. Germline loops: CDR1 ENHRY, CDR2 SYGVKD. The CDR3 length is 13 residues. The CDR3 is CAIRVTGFAEAFF. CDR3 DNA sequence: TGTGCCATCAGAGTAACAGGTTTCGCTGAAGCTTTCTTT.

The V and J genes are TRBV27 and TRBJ2-6; D remains ambiguous. The CDR3 consists of 17 residues. The V end was cut by 4 bases, the J end by 1 base, with 14 bases between. The V gene's germline CDR1 is MNHEY and CDR2 SMNVEV (reference sequence). As DNA, the CDR3 is TGTGCCAGCAGTTCAACGGTGGGGATATCTGGGGCCAACGTCCTGACTTTC. Its protein is CASSSTVGISGANVLTF.

In this sample, this clonotype turned up a few times. This chain links TRBV6-5 with TRBJ2-2; 10 bases are shared with TRBD1. The CDR3 has 17 residues. J gave up 3 bases and V 0 bases, and 4 bases lay outside the gene matches. Looked up from germline, CDR1 is MNHEY and CDR2 is SVGAGI. CDR3: CASSYSGQGGYTGELFF. The DNA for the CDR3 is TGTGCCAGCAGTTACTCCGGACAGGGGGGCTACACCGGGGAGCTGTTTTTT.

The chain has TRBV5-4 and TRBJ2-2, with TRBD1 matching 8 bases. V was pared by 0 bases and J by 2 bases, with 6 bases of the junction left unmatched. The CDR3 covers 17 residues. Germline V CDR1 and CDR2: SGHNT, YYREEE (reference sequence). The CDR3, as DNA: TGTGCCAGCAGCTTGGCAAACAGGGGGAAAAACACCGGGGAGCTGTTTTTT. Its translation: CASSLANRGKNTGELFF.